This T cell receptor (beta chain) appears in the sequencing data of a study of cytomegalovirus exposure and HLA in healthy donors (dated 2017 in TCRdb). General notes on the study: According to an earlier analysis of 587 of the donors, about 179 million T cells yielded over 90 million unique TCR beta sequences and about 300 Gb of sequence data. An early release that covered about 600 HLA-typed donors contained about 300 gigabases of sequencing data and around 85 million unique TCR sequences. Of the approximately 400 genotyped donors, 65% to 90% were placed in the genetic ancestry cluster associated with self-reported Caucasian donors. The study was designed to test whether signatures of past pathogen exposure could be identified by cataloging public T cell receptors. The study used immunosequencing to profile the T cell repertoires of more than 650 subjects and linked those repertoires to cytomegalovirus serostatus. Besides the first cohort of 500 to 700 subjects, a separate validation cohort made up of 120 different subjects was used. The study combined high-throughput TCR immunosequencing, statistical association of individual TCRs with disease status, and machine learning to predict cytomegalovirus infection status. To study patterns of TCR occurrence, a later analysis re-analyzed previously published TCR beta repertoires from under 750 donors and added high-resolution HLA genotyping. The later analysis used no new phenotypic data to find candidate immune exposures, relying instead on TCR beta sequences and their occurrence across donors. An earlier analysis of roughly 580 of the donors used high-throughput TCR beta sequencing to judge whether each TCR beta V gene segment behaved as functional or pseudogenic. Donor age, sex, ethnicity and CMV serostatus were collected together with the repertoire data. Genome-wide SNP genotypes for about 65% of the 666 donors were used in a later genetic analysis, which treated that subset as a discovery cohort. All discovery cohort repertoires had been generated on a single sequencing platform. Both class I and class II loci were covered by HLA typing, at four-digit resolution. The number of typed donors differed by locus: roughly 629-640 for A, B, C, DRB1 and DQB1; 522 for DQA1; 606 for DPA1; and about 450 for DPB1. About five DR-DQ haplotypes were handled as single units for association and clustering because linkage in the cohort was strong. Across 398 genotyped donors of the cohort, an average of about 240,000 unique TCR beta nucleotide sequences per donor were sequenced, and around 19% of those sequences were non-productive. The paper as a whole reports these results and caveats: In the study, around 160 TCR beta chains were listed as associated with cytomegalovirus. Several of the top co-occurrence clusters appeared to be linked to parvovirus B19, influenza, CMV and Epstein-Barr virus, according to a later analysis. The only immune exposure information available for the cohort was CMV serostatus. Because HLA typing was missing for some donors at each locus, association tests included only the typed subset. In a later analysis, HLA-associated TCR beta chains showed more clonal expansion and lower generation probabilities than non-associated chains that were equally common. Because counts were too low, 15 or so rarely observed V segments, including chromosome 9 orphons, were excluded from the earlier analysis of around 590 of the donors. In a later genetic analysis, fewer N-insertions in productive TCRs were reported among donors in an Asian-associated ancestry cluster than the roughly 700-donor mean. Linkage disequilibrium might explain the correlated functional status among segregating V segments, but an unknown experimental factor could not be ruled out. The sequencing pipeline was judged likely to have produced a cluster of highly shared sequence variants as a technical artifact. At a false discovery rate of 0.05, a later analysis linked some 18,000 TCR beta sequences to specific HLA alleles. Most TCR sequences were seen in very few donors, while some public TCRs were found in many individuals. A further reported finding was that TCR beta sequences accurately predicted the HLA-A and HLA-B alleles for most subjects in the first cohort. An earlier analysis of 450 to 750 of the donors showed that most TCR beta V segments appeared in productive rearrangements either about 90% or about 30% of the time, which broadly matched IMGT annotations. It was suggested by the authors that the approach could potentially be generalized to other disease states and immunological phenotypes. Most CMV-associated TCR beta chains appeared to be HLA-restricted in a later analysis, and the HLA associations seemed to be driven largely by CMV exposure. An association between a missense DCLRE1C variant and V-gene and J-gene trimming of TCR beta chains was found in a later genetic analysis and replicated in an independent cohort. Strong co-occurrence of HLA alleles, especially DR and DQ, made assigning TCR associations to individual alleles difficult. The cohort was sequenced for TCR beta chains only, and without alpha or paired-chain data the features that could be detected were limited. The presence/absence analyses assumed that sequencing depth was roughly uniform across donors, and that assumption may not be true. In both the original and validation cohorts, the classifier was reported to diagnose cytomegalovirus status with high specificity and sensitivity. A few of the identified cytomegalovirus-associated TCR beta chains were confirmed in vitro to be specific for cytomegalovirus antigens. A later analysis found that TCR association rates varied across HLA loci, with DRB1 alleles showing the most associated TCRs and HLA-C alleles the fewest.

Libraries were constructed by the immunoSEQ multiplex PCR assay. The multiplex PCR relied on a mix of 60 forward primers for TCR Vbeta segments and 13 reverse primers for TCR Jbeta segments. A multiplex PCR assay on genomic DNA amplified the CDR3 region of rearranged TCR beta genes. The amplified TCR beta libraries were sequenced on the Illumina HiSeq System as 87-base-pair reads. The authors' analysis ran thus. Across the 500 to 750 repertoires, a later analysis counted approximately 83 million unique TCR beta chains, 8.5 million to 12 million of which were shared by at least two donors. To remove PCR and sequencing errors, raw reads were error-corrected and collapsed into unique sequences using a nearest-neighbor algorithm that merged closely related sequences. CDR3 sequences were aligned to IMGT reference sequences to assign V, D and J gene segments. For a sequence to be retained, at least a six-nucleotide match to both a V gene segment and a J gene segment was required. A rearrangement was called productive if the CDR3 had no stop codons and remained in frame with V and J, and every other rearrangement was called non-productive. CDR3 was defined by IMGT convention, running from the second conserved V-encoded cysteine to the conserved J-encoded phenylalanine. The earlier analysis of some 550 of the donors excluded any sequence lacking an unambiguous match to a single V gene segment. In an earlier analysis of a few hundred of the donors, V segments were called functional above 56.7% productive rearrangements and were called segregating when the between-donor standard deviation exceeded 5%. To diagnose cytomegalovirus status from the catalog of TCR beta chain sequences, a statistical classification framework was built. In a later analysis, TCR nucleotide sequences were compared against IMGT/GENE-DB human TR gene sequences so that V and J genes could be assigned. A later analysis assigned CDR3 sequences and most-parsimonious VDJ recombination scenarios with the TCRdist pipeline. In a later analysis, every TCR beta chain was defined by the combination of its CDR3 amino acid sequence and its V-gene family, and reads without a unique V-gene family were dropped. To address suspected cross-contamination and a sequencing artifact, a later analysis removed a few hundred highly shared, low-generation-probability nucleotide sequences. In a later analysis, a clonal expansion index was calculated for each public chain from normalized within-repertoire ranks of inferred template counts. In a later analysis, generation probabilities were computed using a VDJ recombination model fitted to out-of-frame rearrangements, and the results were checked against IGoR. In a later analysis, TCR-TCR, TCR-HLA and TCR-CMV co-occurrence was scored with hypergeometric tests, and a repertoire-size bias correction was applied to TCR pairs. To estimate false discovery rates, a later analysis permuted the HLA or CMV assignments 20 times. In a later analysis, co-occurring TCRs were grouped with DBSCAN, and TCRdist sequence similarity was added when clustering was performed within HLA-allele-positive subsets. Repertoires with fewer than 30,000 or more than 120,000 public chains, plus five repertoires with anomalous nucleotide sharing, were excluded from co-occurrence clustering. TCRdb stores this immuneACCESS table with in-frame sequences only. Part of the clones is absent; in the studies checked, under half of the shortfall reflects unresolved V genes, and no reason is known for the rest. V, J and clone size are taken as reported in that table, and D and trimming were inferred from the DNA itself. This sample comprises 200,000 or so clones, approximately 87% of them detected only once. The top ten constitute around 1.2% of the sample.

The cohort was made up of 666 healthy bone marrow donors. At the time of sampling, every cohort member was nominally healthy, though immune exposures that went unrecorded were likely present. The donor tested CMV seronegative, placing the donor among the roughly 350 seronegative members of the cohort. A peripheral blood sample was collected from each donor, and TCR beta sequencing was performed on peripheral blood mononuclear cells. The Qiagen DNeasy Blood Extraction Kit was used to extract genomic DNA from the blood cell samples. Comment on this clone: There is no known antigen for this receptor. One base away there is no much larger clone; base qualities are not given.

The sample was PBMCs. The source is a man younger than 45 in good health and CMV-seronegative.

The sequenced DNA is TGTGCCAGCAGTGTACCGGGACTAGCGGGGGGGCCACCCACCGGGGAGCTGTTTTTT. Its protein is CASSVPGLAGGPPTGELFF. The V and J genes are TRBV27 and TRBJ2-2; 16 bases in the junction line up with TRBD2. Per the germline V gene (reference sequence), MNHEY is the CDR1 and SMNVEV is the CDR2. V loses 5 bases at its end and J loses 4 bases; junction bases beyond the gene matches: 10. From cysteine to phenylalanine, the CDR3 is 19 amino acids long. Only the CDR3 portion is preserved as DNA: 57 bases, with reading frame beginning at the first base.